The sequence of this T cell receptor (beta chain) was determined in a study of shared clonotypes between healthy human individuals. The test was conducted at deep level. Profiled with immunoSEQ multiplex PCR; TCRdb holds only in-frame clones, not every one. The sample consists of about 960,000 clones, roughly 72% of them appearing once. A note on this clone: The antigen is not known.

General study points: Naive subsets typically showed greater estimated richness than memory subsets. Relative to their counterparts shared across all four donors, non-shared clonotypes exhibited diminished generation probabilities.

This CDR3 spans 15 amino acids. Looked up from germline, CDR1 is KGHSH and CDR2 is LQKENI. The V gene lost 4 bases and the J gene lost 0 bases, with 9 bases spanning the gap. This sequence originates from a man between 18 and 29 years old in good health. Specimen: memory CD4+ T cells sorted from blood. Subset in this sample: CD45RA-negative fraction. The chain has TRBV18 and TRBJ1-4; unclear D gene. CDR3 residues: CASSRGVATNEKLFF. The CDR3 nucleotides are TGTGCCAGCTCACGCGGGGTAGCAACTAATGAAAAACTGTTTTTT.